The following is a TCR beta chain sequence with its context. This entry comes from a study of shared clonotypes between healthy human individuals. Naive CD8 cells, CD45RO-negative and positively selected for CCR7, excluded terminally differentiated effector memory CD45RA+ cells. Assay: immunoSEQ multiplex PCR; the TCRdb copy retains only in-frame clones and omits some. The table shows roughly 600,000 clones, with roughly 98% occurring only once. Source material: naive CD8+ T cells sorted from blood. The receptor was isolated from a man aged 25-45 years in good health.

The CDR3 loop reads CASSPTGVRETQYF. CDR3 bases: TGCGCCAGCAGCCCCACAGGGGTCAGAGAGACCCAGTACTTC. The chain joins TRBV5-1 to TRBJ2-5; 7 bases agree with TRBD1. The CDR3 covers 14 residues. Per germline, CDR1 SGHRS and CDR2 YFSETQ. Trimming cost V 4 bases and J 4 bases; bases outside gene matches: 7.